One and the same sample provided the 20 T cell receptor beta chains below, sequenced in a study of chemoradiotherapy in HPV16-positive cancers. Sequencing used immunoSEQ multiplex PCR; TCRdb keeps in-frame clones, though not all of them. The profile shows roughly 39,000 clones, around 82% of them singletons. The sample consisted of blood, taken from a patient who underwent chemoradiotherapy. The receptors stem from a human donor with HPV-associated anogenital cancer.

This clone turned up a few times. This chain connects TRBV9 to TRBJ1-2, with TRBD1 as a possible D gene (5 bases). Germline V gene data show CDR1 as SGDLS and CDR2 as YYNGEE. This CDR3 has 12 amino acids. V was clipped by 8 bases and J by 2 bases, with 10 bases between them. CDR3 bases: TGTGCCAGACGGACAACCAACTATGGCTACACCTTC. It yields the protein CARRTTNYGYTF.

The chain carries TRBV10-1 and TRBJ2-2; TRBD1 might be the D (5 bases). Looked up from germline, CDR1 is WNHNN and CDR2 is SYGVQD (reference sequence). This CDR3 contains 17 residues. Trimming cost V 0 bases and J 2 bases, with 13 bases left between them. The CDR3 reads CASSESILGDNTGELFF. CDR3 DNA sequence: TGCGCCAGCAGTGAGTCGATCTTAGGGGATAACACCGGGGAGCTGTTTTTT.

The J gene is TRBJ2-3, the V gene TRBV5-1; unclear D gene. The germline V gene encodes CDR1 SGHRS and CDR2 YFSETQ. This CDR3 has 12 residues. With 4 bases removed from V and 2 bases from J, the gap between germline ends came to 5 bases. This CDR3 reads CASSETTDTQYF. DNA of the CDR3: TGCGCCAGCAGCGAAACCACAGATACGCAGTATTTT.

The CDR3 here is CASSEGTSPDTQYF. The CDR3 bases are TGTGCCAGCAGCGAAGGGACTAGCCCAGATACGCAGTATTTT. The chain has TRBV7-9 and TRBJ2-3; TRBD2 agrees at 9 bases. Germline V lookup: CDR1 SEHNR, CDR2 FQNEAQ (reference sequence). This CDR3 has 14 amino acids. J lost 4 bases, V lost 5 bases, and 4 bases had no gene match.

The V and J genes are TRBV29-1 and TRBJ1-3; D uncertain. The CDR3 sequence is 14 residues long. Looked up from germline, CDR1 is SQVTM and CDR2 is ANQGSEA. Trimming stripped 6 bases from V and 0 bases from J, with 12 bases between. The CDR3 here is CSVADTSSGNTIYF. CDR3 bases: TGCAGCGTCGCCGACACGAGCTCTGGAAACACCATATATTTT.

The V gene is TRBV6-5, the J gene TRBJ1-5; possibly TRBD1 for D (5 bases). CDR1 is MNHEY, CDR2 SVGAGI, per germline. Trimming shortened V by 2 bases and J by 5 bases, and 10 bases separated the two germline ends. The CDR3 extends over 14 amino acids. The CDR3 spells CASSYQGGHQPQHF. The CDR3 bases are TGTGCCAGCAGTTACCAGGGTGGTCATCAGCCCCAGCATTTT.

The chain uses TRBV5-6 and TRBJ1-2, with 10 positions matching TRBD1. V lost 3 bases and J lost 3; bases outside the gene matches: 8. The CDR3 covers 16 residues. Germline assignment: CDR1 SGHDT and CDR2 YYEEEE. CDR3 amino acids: CASSSTDRGLYYGYTF. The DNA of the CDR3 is TGTGCCAGCAGCTCAACCGACAGGGGGCTGTACTATGGCTACACCTTC.

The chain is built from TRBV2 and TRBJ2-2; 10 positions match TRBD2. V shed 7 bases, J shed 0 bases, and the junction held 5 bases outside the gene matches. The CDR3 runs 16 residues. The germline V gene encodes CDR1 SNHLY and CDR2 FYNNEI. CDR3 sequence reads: CASTGSGGSNTGELFF. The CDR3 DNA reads TGTGCCAGCACCGGTAGCGGGGGGTCGAACACCGGGGAGCTGTTTTTT.

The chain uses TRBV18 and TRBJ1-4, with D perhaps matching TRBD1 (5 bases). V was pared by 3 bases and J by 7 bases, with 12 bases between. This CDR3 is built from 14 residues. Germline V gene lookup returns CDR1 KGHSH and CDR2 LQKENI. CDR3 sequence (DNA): TGTGCCAGCTCACCGAAGGGGTACTTTGAAAAACTGTTTTTT. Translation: CASSPKGYFEKLFF.

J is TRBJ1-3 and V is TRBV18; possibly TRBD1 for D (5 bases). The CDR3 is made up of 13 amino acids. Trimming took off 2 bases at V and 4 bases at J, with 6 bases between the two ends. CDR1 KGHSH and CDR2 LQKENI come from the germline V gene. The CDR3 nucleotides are TGTGCCAGCTCACCAGCAGGGGGAAACACCATATATTTT. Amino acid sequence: CASSPAGGNTIYF. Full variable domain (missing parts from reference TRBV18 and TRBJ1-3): NAGVMQNPRHLVRRRGQEARLRCSPMKGHSHVYWYRQLPEEGLKFMVYLQKENIIDESGMPKERFSAEFPKEGPSILRIQQVVRGDSAAYFCASSPAGGNTIYFGEGSWLTVV.

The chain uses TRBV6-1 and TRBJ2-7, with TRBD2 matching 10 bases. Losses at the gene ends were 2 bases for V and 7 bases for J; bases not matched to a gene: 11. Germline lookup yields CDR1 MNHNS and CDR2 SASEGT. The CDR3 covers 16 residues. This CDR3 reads CASSESGLAGAWEQYF. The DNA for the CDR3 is TGTGCCAGCAGTGAATCGGGGCTAGCGGGGGCCTGGGAGCAGTACTTC.

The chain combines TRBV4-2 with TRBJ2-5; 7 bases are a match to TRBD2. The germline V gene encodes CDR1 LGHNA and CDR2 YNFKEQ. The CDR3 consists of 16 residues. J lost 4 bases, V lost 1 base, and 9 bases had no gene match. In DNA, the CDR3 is TGTGCCAGCAGCCAAGGCGGGACTACCTCCGGAGAGACCCAGTACTTC. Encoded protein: CASSQGGTTSGETQYF.

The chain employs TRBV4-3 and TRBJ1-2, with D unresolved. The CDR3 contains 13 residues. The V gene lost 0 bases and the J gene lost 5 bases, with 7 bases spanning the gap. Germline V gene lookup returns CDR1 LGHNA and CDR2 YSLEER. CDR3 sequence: CASSQEPGYGYTF. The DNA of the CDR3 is TGCGCCAGCAGCCAAGAACCGGGGTATGGCTACACCTTC.

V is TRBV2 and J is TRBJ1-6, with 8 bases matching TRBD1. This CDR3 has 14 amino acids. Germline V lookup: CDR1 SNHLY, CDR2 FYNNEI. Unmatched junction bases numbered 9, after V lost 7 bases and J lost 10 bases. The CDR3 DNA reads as TGTGCCAGCACCGTGACAGGGGTGGGATCACCCCTCCACTTT. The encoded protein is CASTVTGVGSPLHF.

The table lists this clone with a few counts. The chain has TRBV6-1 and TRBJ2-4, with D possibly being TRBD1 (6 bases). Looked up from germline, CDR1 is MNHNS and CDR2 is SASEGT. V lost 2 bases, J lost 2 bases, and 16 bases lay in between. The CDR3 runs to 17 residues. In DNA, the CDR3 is TGTGCCAGCAGTGAATTCGGCAGGGGCCTCTCCAAAAACATTCAGTACTTC. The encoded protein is CASSEFGRGLSKNIQYF.

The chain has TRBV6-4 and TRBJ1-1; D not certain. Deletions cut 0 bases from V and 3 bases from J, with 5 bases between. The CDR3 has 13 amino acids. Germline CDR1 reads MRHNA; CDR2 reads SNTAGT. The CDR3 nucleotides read TGTGCCAGCAGTGACTCCCCCTACACTGAAGCTTTCTTT. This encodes CASSDSPYTEAFF.

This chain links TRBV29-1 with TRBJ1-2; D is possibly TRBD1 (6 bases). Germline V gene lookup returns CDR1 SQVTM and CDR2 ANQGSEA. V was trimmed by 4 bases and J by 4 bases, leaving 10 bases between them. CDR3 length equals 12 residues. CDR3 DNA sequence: TGCAGCGTTGTGGTAGGGGGCTATGGCTACACCTTC. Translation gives CSVVVGGYGYTF. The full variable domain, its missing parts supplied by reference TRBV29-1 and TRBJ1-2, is SAVISQKPSRDICQRGTSLTIQCQVDSQVTMMFWYRQQPGQSLTLIATANQGSEATYESGFVIDKFPISRPNLTFSTLTVSNMSPEDSSIYLCSVVVGGYGYTFGSGTRLTVV.

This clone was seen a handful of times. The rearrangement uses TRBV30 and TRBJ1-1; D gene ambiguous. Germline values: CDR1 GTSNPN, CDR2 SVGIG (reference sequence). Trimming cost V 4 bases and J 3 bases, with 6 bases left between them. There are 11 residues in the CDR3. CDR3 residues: CAWIRHTEAFF. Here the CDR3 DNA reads TGTGCCTGGATTAGACACACTGAAGCTTTCTTT.

The CDR3 spells CASSFPGLAEFF. The DNA for the CDR3 is TGTGCCAGCAGCTTCCCGGGACTAGCGGAGTTCTTC. The V and J genes are TRBV11-2 and TRBJ2-1, with 11 nucleotides matching TRBD2. This CDR3 has 12 amino acids. The germline CDR1 and CDR2 sequences are SGHAT and FQNNGV. The trim removed 3 bases at V and 14 bases at J, leaving 3 bases unmatched.

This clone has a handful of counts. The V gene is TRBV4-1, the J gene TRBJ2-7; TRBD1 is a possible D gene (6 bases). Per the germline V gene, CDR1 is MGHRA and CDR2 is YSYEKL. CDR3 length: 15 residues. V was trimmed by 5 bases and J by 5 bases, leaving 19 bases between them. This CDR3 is CASSTQLGARDEQYF. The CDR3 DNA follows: TGCGCCAGCAGCACACAGCTGGGGGCGCGCGACGAGCAGTACTTC.